This T cell receptor (beta chain) was obtained from a study of T cells in Graves' hyperthyroidism and ophthalmopathy. On this clonotype: Its antigen is unknown.

The CDR3 consists of 15 residues. The V gene's germline CDR1 is MGHRA and CDR2 YSYEKL. V was clipped by 1 base and J by 0 bases, with 7 bases between them. The definition of stable Graves' hyperthyroidism was no ophthalmopathy progression within 18 months. Pregnant or lactating patients were excluded, as were those with uncontrolled infection or other autoimmune disease. It was approximately 9.7 ml of fresh peripheral blood that supplied the PBMCs. Study findings and constraints: Blood also contained most expanded thyroid clonotypes above 0.001.

Amplified regions were TCR beta CDR3 sequences from RNA transcripts. A first-round RT-PCR of the TCR CDR3 used the HTBI primer set. TCRdb re-derived calls from the multiplex PCR reads in MiXCR, one entry per CDR3 protein. The table includes about 420,000 distinct CDR3 sequences, 15% to 19% detected once. The specimen was blood. The gene calls are TRBV4-1 and TRBJ1-3; D is unclear. This clonotype was obtained from a woman aged 18-29 years with Graves' hyperthyroidism. The CDR3 spells CASSQVVSSGNTIYF. The CDR3 DNA reads TGCGCCAGCAGCCAAGTTGTTAGCTCTGGAAACACCATATATTTT.